This TCR beta chain is from a study of radiation and T cells in renal cell carcinoma. The CDR3 has 12 residues. The V gene's germline CDR1 is ENHRY and CDR2 SYGVKD. Trimming took 6 bases from V and 4 from J, leaving 9 bases between them. Sequencing used immunoSEQ multiplex PCR; TCRdb keeps in-frame clones, though not all of them. This sample has about 49,000 clones; roughly four fifths occur once, and the top ten carry roughly 30%. Time point meaning: baseline pretreatment blood. Treatment in this sample: 15 Gy SBRT to primary tumor, nephrectomy 4 weeks later. The TCR was taken from a woman aged 70-85 years with renal cell carcinoma. The starting material was blood, obtained from a patient whose treatment included radiotherapy and nephrectomy. The V call is TRBV10-3, the J call TRBJ1-2, with no clear D. The CDR3 spells CAIRGSGYGYTF. The CDR3 nucleotides read TGTGCCATCAGGGGTTCAGGCTATGGCTACACCTTC.